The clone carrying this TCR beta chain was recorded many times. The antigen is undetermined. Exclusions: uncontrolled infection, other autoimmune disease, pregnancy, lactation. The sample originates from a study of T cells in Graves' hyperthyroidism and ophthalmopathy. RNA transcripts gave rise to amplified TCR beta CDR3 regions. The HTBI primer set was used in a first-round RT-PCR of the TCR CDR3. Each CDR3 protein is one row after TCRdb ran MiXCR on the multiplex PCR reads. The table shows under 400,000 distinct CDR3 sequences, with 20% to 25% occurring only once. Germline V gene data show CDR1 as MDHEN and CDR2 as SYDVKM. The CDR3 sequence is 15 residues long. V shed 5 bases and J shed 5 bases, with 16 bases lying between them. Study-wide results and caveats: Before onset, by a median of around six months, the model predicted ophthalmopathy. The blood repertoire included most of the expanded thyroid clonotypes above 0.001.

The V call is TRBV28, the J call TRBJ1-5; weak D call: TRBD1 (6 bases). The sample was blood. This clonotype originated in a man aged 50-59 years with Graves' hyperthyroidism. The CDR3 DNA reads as TGTGCCAGCAGTCCCTCTTCGGGGGGCCATCAGCCCCAGCATTTT. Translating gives CASSPSSGGHQPQHF.